Described below is a single TCR beta chain sequence and its context. The antigen is not known. These data are taken from a study of cytomegalovirus exposure and HLA in healthy donors. Background on the study: In a later analysis, the 130 or so validation repertoires were reported to have used the same platform as the approximately 700 first-cohort repertoires. Study results and limitations: TCR beta chains numbering more than 150 were designated cytomegalovirus-associated.

Profiled with immunoSEQ multiplex PCR; TCRdb holds only in-frame clones, not every one. The data show tens of thousands of clones, almost 85% seen once. V dropped 4 bases and J dropped 4; count of bases not matched to a gene: 7. CDR1 SSHAT and CDR2 FNYEAQ come from the germline V gene (reference sequence). There are 15 residues in the CDR3. The sequencing input was PBMCs. This rearrangement joins TRBV7-7 to TRBJ2-1; 7 nucleotides align to TRBD2. This TCR came from a woman between 18 and 30 years old in good health and CMV-seropositive. The CDR3 here is CASSSGTTVYNEQFF. The CDR3 DNA is TGTGCCAGCAGCTCCGGGACTACCGTGTACAATGAGCAGTTCTTC.